Listed below are T cell receptor beta chains from one sample, sequenced in a study of graft-versus-host responses after intestinal transplantation. Their antigen targets remain unknown. Sequenced by immunoSEQ multiplex PCR; TCRdb stores in-frame clones only, minus some. The sample gives roughly 96,000 clones, 91% of which show up once; approximately 0.5% is in the top ten. The input for sequencing was unstimulated CD8+ T cells sorted from spleen or lymph node cells, taken before intestinal transplant. These receptors came from a human donor who received an intestinal transplant. Both conserved end residues are part of each CDR3. D genes are given only for firm matches. For some rows the clone size is stated as once, few or many, or as a class when expanded; others skip it.

v_call	j_call	d_call	clone_size	cdr3_aa	cdr3_nt
TRBV10-3	TRBJ2-1	TRBD2	.	CAISDGAGGAHPYNEQFF	TGTGCCATCAGTGACGGAGCGGGGGGCGCCCATCCCTACAATGAGCAGTTCTTC
TRBV4-1	TRBJ1-2	.	.	CASSQPSPDWSDYGYTF	TGCGCCAGCAGCCAACCCTCACCGGACTGGAGTGACTATGGCTACACCTTC
TRBV29-1	TRBJ1-5	TRBD1	.	CSVRDTGGNQPQHF	TGCAGCGTCCGGGACACAGGGGGCAATCAGCCCCAGCATTTT
TRBV5-1	TRBJ1-1	.	.	CASSLTQGYTEAFF	TGCGCCAGCAGCTTGACGCAGGGTTACACTGAAGCTTTCTTT
TRBV6-1	TRBJ2-1	TRBD1	.	CASSEGGTVLRAYNEQFF	TGTGCCAGCAGTGAAGGGGGGACAGTCCTAAGGGCTTACAATGAGCAGTTCTTC
TRBV7-6	TRBJ2-7	TRBD1	.	CASSSGQGSGTYEQYF	TGTGCCAGCAGCTCGGGACAGGGGAGCGGTACCTACGAGCAGTACTTC
TRBV19	TRBJ2-3	.	.	CASSIGGTDTQYF	TGTGCCAGTAGTATCGGTGGCACAGATACGCAGTATTTT
TRBV11-2	TRBJ1-6	TRBD1	.	CASSLWRGPSPLHF	TGTGCCAGCAGCTTATGGAGGGGGCCTTCACCCCTCCACTTT
TRBV30	TRBJ2-7	.	.	CAWSQGAGGVYEQYF	TGTGCCTGGAGTCAGGGGGCGGGGGGGGTTTACGAGCAGTACTTC
TRBV13	TRBJ1-1	.	.	CASSLMGGNTEAFF	TGTGCCAGCAGCTTAATGGGGGGAAACACTGAAGCTTTCTTT
TRBV30	TRBJ1-5	TRBD1	.	CAWSAGTGEQPQHF	TGTGCCTGGAGTGCCGGGACAGGGGAGCAGCCCCAGCATTTT
TRBV29-1	TRBJ1-1	.	.	CSVDERGLMNTEAFF	TGCAGCGTTGATGAGCGGGGCCTCATGAACACTGAAGCTTTCTTT
TRBV5-1	TRBJ2-7	TRBD2	.	CASSPLAGDYEQYF	TGCGCCAGCAGTCCACTAGCGGGAGACTACGAGCAGTACTTC
TRBV5-1	TRBJ2-7	TRBD1	.	CASSLAQGGAYEQYF	TGCGCCAGCAGCTTGGCACAGGGGGGCGCCTACGAGCAGTACTTC
TRBV19	TRBJ2-7	TRBD1	.	CASSFGQGAYYEQYF	TGTGCCAGTAGTTTTGGACAGGGGGCTTACTACGAGCAGTACTTC
TRBV7-2	TRBJ2-3	.	.	CASSLPRYSITDTQYF	TGTGCCAGCAGCTTGCCCCGCTATAGCATCACAGATACGCAGTATTTT
TRBV7-9	TRBJ2-7	.	.	CASSQVEGVYEQYF	TGTGCCAGCAGCCAAGTCGAGGGGGTCTACGAGCAGTACTTC
TRBV4-1	TRBJ2-3	TRBD2	.	CASSQENSGGDTQYF	TGCGCCAGCAGCCAAGAAAATTCCGGGGGGGATACGCAGTATTTT
TRBV6-1	TRBJ1-2	.	once	CASSEENTYGYTF	TGTGCCAGCAGTGAAGAGAACACCTATGGCTACACCTTC
TRBV18	TRBJ1-1	.	once	CASSLRQGGPSVDTEAFF	TGTGCCAGCTCACTAAGGCAGGGTGGGCCCTCGGTGGACACTGAAGCTTTCTTT
TRBV7-9	TRBJ2-5	.	.	CASRSGVQETQYF	TGTGCCAGCAGGTCAGGGGTCCAAGAGACCCAGTACTTC
TRBV7-9	TRBJ2-5	.	.	CASSLYPLEETQYF	TGTGCCAGCAGCCTATATCCACTCGAGGAGACCCAGTACTTC
TRBV7-9	TRBJ2-7	TRBD2	.	CASSPTPGLAGESSYEQYF	TGTGCCAGCAGCCCAACCCCGGGACTAGCGGGAGAGAGCTCCTACGAGCAGTACTTC
TRBV6-1	TRBJ2-5	TRBD2	.	CASSEVAGGSQETQYF	TGTGCCAGCAGTGAAGTAGCGGGGGGCTCCCAAGAGACCCAGTACTTC
TRBV7-8	TRBJ2-3	TRBD1	.	CASSSLDGQGAYTQYF	TGTGCCAGCAGCTCCCTTGATGGGCAGGGGGCTTATACGCAGTATTTT
TRBV4-1	TRBJ2-7	.	.	CASSHRSGRYEQYF	TGCGCCAGCAGCCATCGATCCGGGAGATACGAGCAGTACTTC
TRBV11-2	TRBJ2-7	TRBD1	.	CASSLGDSVYEQYF	TGTGCCAGCAGCTTAGGGGACAGTGTCTACGAGCAGTACTTC
TRBV13	TRBJ2-1	.	.	CASSLLGSRSGEQFF	TGTGCCAGCAGCCTCCTAGGTTCCCGGAGCGGTGAGCAGTTCTTC
TRBV4-1	TRBJ2-1	TRBD1	.	CASSQGQLNEQFF	TGCGCCAGCAGCCAGGGACAGCTCAATGAGCAGTTCTTC
TRBV19	TRBJ2-1	TRBD2	.	CASSTSGSYNEQFF	TGTGCCAGTAGTACTAGCGGGTCCTACAATGAGCAGTTCTTC
TRBV30	TRBJ1-2	.	.	CAWTSGEGGYTF	TGTGCCTGGACTTCTGGCGAGGGTGGCTACACCTTC
TRBV5-1	TRBJ1-4	TRBD1	.	CASSWSSYRGQNEKLFF	TGCGCCAGCAGCTGGAGCTCTTACAGGGGGCAGAATGAAAAACTGTTTTTT